These 18 T cell receptor beta chains came from one sample sequenced in a study of blood T cells in healthy people across ages. A second PCR, run for roughly 7 to 11 cycles, used a sample-barcoded 5' primer plus a J-beta primer mix. TCRdb reprocessed the 5' RACE reads via MiXCR and lists one record per CDR3 protein. This table has 650,000 to 900,000 distinct CDR3 sequences, less than 80% appearing once. Sequencing was performed on blood. The receptors here all came from a man aged 30 to 39 in good health.

The chain employs TRBV5-1 and TRBJ2-3; tentative D call: TRBD2 (5 bases). The CDR3 runs to 14 residues. Looked up from germline, CDR1 is SGHRS and CDR2 is YFSETQ. V was trimmed by 4 bases and J by 5 bases, leaving 14 bases between them. CDR3 coding DNA: TGCGCCAGCAGCCCTGCGGCAGCGGAAGATACGCAGTATTTT. It is translated as CASSPAAAEDTQYF.

The genes are TRBV20-1 and TRBJ2-7, with 8 bases matching TRBD2. The germline V gene encodes CDR1 DFQATT and CDR2 SNEGSKA (reference sequence). J lost 2 bases, V lost 4 bases, and 7 bases had no gene match. This CDR3 has 14 residues. The CDR3, as DNA: TGCAGTGCTACTCAGGGACTAGGGGCCTACGAGCAGTACTTC. Amino acid sequence: CSATQGLGAYEQYF.

This chain links TRBV12-3 or TRBV12-4 with TRBJ2-3, with D tentatively TRBD1 (5 bases). The V and J ends lost 3 bases and 2 bases respectively, with 9 bases between them. The CDR3 extends over 14 amino acids. CDR3 sequence reads: CASSLLQVTDTQYF. CDR3 coding DNA: TGTGCCAGCAGTTTGTTACAGGTCACAGATACGCAGTATTTT.

The chain is built from TRBV4-1 and TRBJ1-2; maybe TRBD1 (6 bases). The V end lost 0 bases, the J end lost 4 bases, and 18 bases lay between the germline ends. This CDR3 comprises 17 residues. Germline CDR1 reads MGHRA; CDR2 reads YSYEKL. The CDR3 region is CASSQEARDTSIYGYTF. The CDR3 DNA reads TGCGCCAGCAGCCAAGAAGCCAGGGACACCTCGATCTATGGCTACACCTTC.

The chain is built from TRBV6-2 or TRBV6-3 and TRBJ2-1; 12 bases map to TRBD2. Trimming cost V 7 bases and J 0 bases; bases outside gene matches: 7. This CDR3 spans 17 amino acids. The V gene's germline CDR1 is MNHEY and CDR2 SVGEGT. This chain's CDR3 is CASILGLAGRSYNEQFF. The CDR3 coding sequence is TGTGCCAGCATCTTGGGACTAGCGGGCCGCTCCTACAATGAGCAGTTCTTC.

This chain joins TRBV7-9 and TRBJ2-3, with D possibly matching TRBD2 (5 bases). The germline V and J ends were trimmed by 1 base and 9 bases, with 14 bases remaining between them. CDR3 length: 14 amino acids. CDR1 SEHNR and CDR2 FQNEAQ come from the germline V gene (reference sequence). In DNA, the CDR3 is TGTGCCAGCAGCTTAGGAGGGATAGACGTGACGCAGTATTTT. Its translation: CASSLGGIDVTQYF.

The chain recombines TRBV19 with TRBJ2-4; 14 nucleotides line up with TRBD2. The CDR3 extends over 17 amino acids. V was pared by 5 bases and J by 8 bases, with 11 bases of the junction left unmatched. Per germline, CDR1 LNHDA and CDR2 SQIVND (reference sequence). CDR3 protein: CASSVRTSGGSRYIQYF. CDR3 sequence (DNA): TGTGCCAGTAGTGTTCGGACTAGCGGGGGGTCTAGGTACATTCAGTACTTC.

V gene TRBV20-1 combines with J gene TRBJ2-5; tentatively, D is TRBD1 (5 bases). The J call is in doubt because the DNA end fits TRBJ2-7 better. The CDR3 is made up of 13 amino acids. The germline gives CDR1 DFQATT, CDR2 SNEGSKA (reference sequence). CDR3: CSARVPGKNEQYF. The CDR3 coding sequence is TGCAGTGCTAGGGTACCAGGGAAAAACGAGCAGTACTTC.

This chain links TRBV28 with TRBJ2-1; 9 nucleotides align to TRBD1. Germline V CDR1 and CDR2: MDHEN, SYDVKM. V was clipped by 6 bases and J by 10 bases; unmatched bases: 13. This CDR3 contains 15 residues. The CDR3 loop reads CASRTPGTGSYEQFF. The CDR3 bases are TGTGCCAGCAGAACCCCCGGGACAGGGTCCTACGAGCAGTTCTTC.

This clonotype has just a few counts. The chain employs TRBV7-2 and TRBJ2-3; possibly TRBD1 for D (5 bases). CDR3 size: 16 residues. Germline V gene sequence: CDR1 SGHTA, CDR2 FQGNSA. Trimming removed 5 bases at V and 3 bases at J, with 18 bases between. The CDR3 DNA sequence: TGTGCCAGCAGCCTCTGGACAAGGGTATTAACAGATACGCAGTATTTT. Amino acid sequence: CASSLWTRVLTDTQYF. Looking up the rest from reference TRBV7-2 and TRBJ2-3 gives the full variable domain: GAGVSQSPSNKVTEKGKDVELRCDPISGHTALYWYRQSLGQGLEFLIYFQGNSAPDKSGLPSDRFSAERTGGSVSTLTIQRTQQEDSAVYLCASSLWTRVLTDTQYFGPGTRLTVL.

The rearrangement joins TRBV6-1 to TRBJ2-4; no clear D gene. CDR1 MNHNS and CDR2 SASEGT come from the germline V gene. The CDR3 runs 13 residues. Trimming removed 6 bases from V and 3 bases from J, with 9 bases in between. The CDR3 coding sequence is TGTGCCAGCAGCCCCTCTAGCAAAAACATTCAGTACTTC. Its translation is CASSPSSKNIQYF.

CDR3 protein: CASSLGAGGVNTEAFF. The DNA of the CDR3 is TGTGCCAGCAGCTTGGGGGCAGGGGGTGTGAACACTGAAGCTTTCTTT. The J gene is TRBJ1-1, the V gene TRBV5-5; 7 bases line up with TRBD1. V was clipped by 0 bases and J by 0 bases; unmatched bases: 5. The CDR3 runs to 16 residues. The germline V gene has CDR1 SGHKS and CDR2 YYEKEE (reference sequence).

The V call is TRBV20-1, the J call TRBJ2-5, with a possible D match to TRBD2 (7 bases). V was shortened by 1 base and J by 3 bases, with 12 bases between the two germline ends. Germline V lookup: CDR1 DFQATT, CDR2 SNEGSKA (reference sequence). The CDR3 has 14 residues. The chain's CDR3 is CSARGGGHEETQYF. The CDR3 bases are TGCAGTGCTAGAGGGGGGGGACATGAAGAGACCCAGTACTTC.

Comment on this clonotype: This may be a read error: a much more frequent sequence differs by one nucleotide. This chain uses TRBV6-6 with TRBJ2-3, with TRBD1 identical over 8 bases. Germline V gene data show CDR1 as MNHNY and CDR2 as SVGAGI (reference sequence). The CDR3 has 15 amino acids. CDR3 nucleotides: TGTGTCAGCAGTTACGCGACAGGGGGCACAGATACGCAGTATTTT. It translates to CVSSYATGGTDTQYF.

Only a few counts were recorded for this clonotype. The V call is TRBV15, the J call TRBJ2-7, with 7 bases that match TRBD2. Germline V gene lookup returns CDR1 LNHNV and CDR2 YYDKDF (reference sequence). V shed 1 base, J shed 0 bases, and the junction held 6 bases outside the gene matches. This CDR3 contains 16 residues. The CDR3 sequence is CATSRVGGSLSYEQYF. The CDR3 region has the DNA TGTGCCACCAGCAGAGTGGGGGGGTCCCTCTCCTACGAGCAGTACTTC.

The chain is built from TRBV3-1 and TRBJ2-3; perhaps TRBD2 as D (7 bases). The V gene lost 4 bases and the J gene lost 6 bases, with 14 bases spanning the gap. The germline gives CDR1 LGHDT, CDR2 YNNKEL (reference sequence). There are 14 residues in the CDR3. The CDR3 sequence: CASSLTGGGDTQYF. In DNA form, the CDR3 reads TGTGCCAGCAGCCTTACGGGGGGCGGGGATACGCAGTATTTT.

This chain connects TRBV12-3 or TRBV12-4 to TRBJ2-4, with 7 bases that match TRBD1. The junction had 4 bases not matched to a gene; V was cut back by 4 bases and J by 4 bases. This CDR3 spans 14 amino acids. The CDR3: CASSSPGQKNIQYF. The CDR3 DNA reads TGTGCCAGCAGTTCCCCGGGACAGAAAAACATTCAGTACTTC.

The DNA for the CDR3 is TGTGCCAGCACCTTGGACGGGACCTACAATGAGCAGTTCTTC. Protein product: CASTLDGTYNEQFF. J is TRBJ2-1 and V is TRBV12-3 or TRBV12-4, with D perhaps matching TRBD2 (5 bases). With 7 bases removed from V and 2 bases from J, the gap between germline ends came to 12 bases. CDR3 length: 14 amino acids.